This T cell receptor (beta chain) was sequenced for a study of blood T cell repertoires in COVID-19. In the study overall: Italy, Spain and the United States were the sources of the convalescent and acute COVID-19 samples. In each case, the material was cDNA or gDNA derived from T cells, B-cell-depleted T cells, or PBMCs.

This CDR3 is 19 amino acids long. Trimming removed 4 bases from V and 0 bases from J, with 24 bases in between. Germline V gene lookup returns CDR1 MGHRA and CDR2 YSYEKL. The table came from immunoSEQ multiplex PCR; TCRdb's copy has only in-frame clones and leaves some out. Among more than 20,000 clones listed, approximately 92% were seen once. The receptor was isolated from a human donor in a cohort sampled during active COVID-19. Material: peripheral blood. The V gene is TRBV4-1, the J gene TRBJ1-1, with D unclear. This CDR3 is CASSRLRERVTGMNTEAFF. CDR3 coding DNA: TGCGCCAGCAGCCGACTAAGGGAACGGGTCACGGGTATGAACACTGAAGCTTTCTTT.